This is a list of T cell receptor beta chains from one sample in a study of T cells in Graves' hyperthyroidism and ophthalmopathy. Using its own MiXCR run on the multiplex PCR reads, TCRdb lists one record per CDR3 protein. The sample carries fewer than 450,000 distinct CDR3 sequences, about 16% recorded once. Specimen: blood. These receptors all stem from a woman aged 60 to 75 with Graves' ophthalmopathy. CDR3s include the opening cysteine and the closing phenylalanine or tryptophan. The order of the fields is D gene, clone size, J gene, V gene, CDR3 protein, CDR3 DNA. D genes are given only for firm matches. Clone size is not always given. Where it is, it says once, few, many or a class for expanded clones.

>NA|many|TRBJ2-3|TRBV28
CASSPGGAGTQYF
TGTGCCAGCAGTCCAGGCGGGGCTGGTACGCAGTATTTT
>TRBD2|many|TRBJ2-7|TRBV20-1
CSAAPLNPGTSGSIYEQYF
TGCAGTGCCGCACCCCTCAATCCCGGGACTAGCGGGAGTATTTACGAGCAGTACTTC
>NA|NA|TRBJ2-1|TRBV5-1
CASVPGAGISNEQFF
TGCGCCAGCGTCCCGGGGGCGGGGATTTCCAATGAGCAGTTCTTC
>TRBD2|many|TRBJ2-1|TRBV20-1
CSARDPSGRDYNEQFF
TGCAGTGCTAGAGACCCGAGCGGGAGGGATTACAATGAGCAGTTCTTC
>TRBD2|many|TRBJ2-1|TRBV28
CASSTSRGLGSQFF
TGTGCCAGCAGTACCTCCCGCGGACTAGGAAGTCAGTTCTTC
>NA|NA|TRBJ1-4|TRBV6-2/TRBV6-3
CASSYSKQGLTRATNEKLFF
TGTGCCAGCAGTTACTCGAAACAGGGTTTAACCCGCGCAACTAATGAAAAACTGTTTTTT
>TRBD2|few|TRBJ2-3|TRBV11-2
CASSKGTSGTKDTQYF
TGTGCCAGCAGCAAGGGGACTAGCGGTACCAAGGATACGCAGTATTTT
>NA|NA|TRBJ1-6|TRBV7-9
CASSLGGGSPLHF
TGTGCCAGCAGCTTAGGGGGTGGATCACCCCTCCACTTT
>TRBD2|many|TRBJ2-1|TRBV7-6
CASSGSGSSYNEQFF
TGTGCCAGCAGCGGTAGCGGGTCCTCCTACAATGAGCAGTTCTTC
>NA|NA|TRBJ2-1|TRBV6-1
CASSEVGVNKQFF
TGTGCCAGCAGTGAAGTAGGGGTCAATAAGCAGTTCTTC
>NA|NA|TRBJ2-7|TRBV20-1
CSTRDADSYEQYF
TGCAGTACTAGAGACGCTGATTCCTACGAGCAGTACTTC
>NA|many|TRBJ2-5|TRBV20-1
CSASGTTAFGETQYF
TGCAGTGCTAGTGGGACAACCGCCTTTGGAGAGACCCAGTACTTC
>TRBD2|many|TRBJ2-7|TRBV27
CASSTKSAIAGEIYEQYF
TGTGCCAGCAGCACTAAGTCAGCTATAGCGGGGGAGATCTACGAGCAGTACTTC
>TRBD1|many|TRBJ2-4|TRBV18
CASSLRTGQNIQYF
TGTGCCAGCTCCCTGCGGACAGGGCAAAACATTCAGTACTTC
>NA|many|TRBJ1-4|TRBV27
CASRRGVRPNEKLFF
TGTGCCAGCCGAAGGGGGGTTCGTCCAAATGAAAAACTGTTTTTT
>NA|many|TRBJ2-3|TRBV11-2
CASSLQIQDTQYF
TGTGCCAGCAGCTTACAAATTCAAGATACGCAGTATTTT
>TRBD2|many|TRBJ2-3|TRBV11-2
CASSLRSGRSTDTQYF
TGTGCCAGCAGCTTACGTAGCGGGAGGAGCACAGATACGCAGTATTTT
>TRBD1|NA|TRBJ1-3|TRBV28
CASRTNPGTGRNTIYF
TGTGCCAGCAGGACAAACCCTGGGACAGGCCGAAACACCATATATTTT
>NA|few|TRBJ2-1|TRBV2
CASSGDSNEQFF
TGTGCCAGCAGTGGGGACTCCAATGAGCAGTTCTTC
>NA|few|TRBJ2-2|TRBV9
CASSGFRANTGELFF
TGTGCCAGCAGCGGATTCAGGGCCAACACCGGGGAGCTGTTTTTT
>TRBD2|many|TRBJ2-1|TRBV12-5
CASGLGLAGNNEQFF
TGTGCTAGTGGCCTAGGACTAGCGGGGAACAATGAGCAGTTCTTC
>NA|many|TRBJ2-7|TRBV2
CASSEWEQGVQYF
TGTGCCAGCAGTGAATGGGAACAGGGAGTGCAGTACTTC
>NA|NA|TRBJ1-5|TRBV5-8
CASSVQRQPQHF
TGTGCCAGCAGCGTACAAAGGCAGCCCCAGCATTTT
>NA|many|TRBJ2-3|TRBV14
CASSQGQARVMDTQYF
TGTGCCAGCAGCCAAGGACAGGCCCGAGTTATGGATACGCAGTATTTT
>TRBD1|NA|TRBJ2-1|TRBV28
CASSLTGTGEVDEQFF
TGTGCCAGCAGTTTAACCGGGACAGGGGAGGTCGATGAGCAGTTCTTC
>NA|many|TRBJ2-1|TRBV3-1
CASSQDPQSSYNEQFF
TGTGCCAGCAGCCAAGATCCGCAGAGCTCCTACAATGAGCAGTTCTTC
>NA|many|TRBJ2-7|TRBV9
CASSVVEAGEQYF
TGTGCCAGCAGCGTAGTAGAAGCTGGGGAGCAGTACTTC
>TRBD2|NA|TRBJ2-7|TRBV3-1
CASSVGLDTAYEQYF
TGTGCCAGCAGCGTGGGACTAGACACTGCCTACGAGCAGTACTTC
>NA|many|TRBJ2-7|TRBV28
CASSPPGLIYEQYF
TGTGCCAGCAGTCCCCCGGGACTTATCTACGAGCAGTACTTC
>TRBD1|many|TRBJ2-3|TRBV29-1
CSADRGSTDTQYF
TGCAGCGCTGACAGGGGGAGTACAGATACGCAGTATTTT
>TRBD2|many|TRBJ2-7|TRBV28
CASSAPGGGSGLAGSSYEQYF
TGTGCCAGCAGTGCCCCAGGAGGGGGGTCCGGACTAGCGGGGAGCTCCTACGAGCAGTACTTC
>NA|NA|TRBJ1-2|TRBV6-1
CASSEAVPDYGYTF
TGTGCCAGCAGTGAGGCGGTCCCGGACTATGGCTACACCTTC
>TRBD2|many|TRBJ2-3|TRBV11-2
CASTPPGGRADTQYF
TGTGCCAGCACCCCTCCGGGGGGGAGGGCAGATACGCAGTATTTT
>NA|many|TRBJ1-1|TRBV30
CAWSLWDPAATEAFF
TGTGCCTGGAGTCTCTGGGACCCCGCAGCCACTGAAGCTTTCTTT
>NA|NA|TRBJ1-2|TRBV2
CASSLTSASSAGYTF
TGTGCCAGCAGTTTAACGTCAGCGAGTTCCGCGGGCTACACCTTC
>NA|many|TRBJ1-3|TRBV20-1
CSASDGSSGNTIYF
TGCAGTGCTAGCGACGGGAGCTCTGGAAACACCATATATTTT
>NA|NA|TRBJ1-2|TRBV25-1
CASRQGIQGYTF
TGTGCCAGCAGACAGGGAATCCAGGGCTACACCTTC
>TRBD2|few|TRBJ2-5|TRBV2
CATNPGTSGSETQYF
TGTGCCACCAACCCCGGGACTAGCGGGAGCGAGACCCAGTACTTC
>TRBD2|many|TRBJ2-5|TRBV3-1
CASSQELAGIIRETQYF
TGTGCCAGCAGCCAAGAACTAGCGGGAATAATTCGAGAGACCCAGTACTTC
>NA|many|TRBJ2-5|TRBV11-2
CASSLVVGQETQYF
TGTGCCAGCAGCTTAGTTGTCGGCCAAGAGACCCAGTACTTC
>NA|many|TRBJ2-1|TRBV5-1
CASSSTLTAAGSNEQFF
TGCGCCAGCAGCTCAACCCTAACCGCGGCGGGTTCCAATGAGCAGTTCTTC
>NA|NA|TRBJ1-1|TRBV20-1
CSARGGATEAFF
TGCAGTGCTAGAGGGGGGGCCACTGAAGCTTTCTTT
>NA|few|TRBJ2-2|TRBV24-1
CATSDRYTGELFF
TGTGCCACCAGTGATCGGTACACCGGGGAGCTGTTTTTT
>NA|many|TRBJ2-3|TRBV11-2
CASSLVGLSTDTQYF
TGTGCCAGCAGCTTAGTCGGACTAAGCACAGATACGCAGTATTTT
>NA|NA|TRBJ1-3|TRBV6-1
CASSTVYTIYF
TGTGCCAGCAGTACAGTTTACACCATATATTTT
>TRBD2|few|TRBJ2-3|TRBV2
CAGSSGSGTDTQYF
TGTGCCGGCTCTAGCGGGAGTGGCACAGATACGCAGTATTTT
>NA|many|TRBJ1-1|TRBV7-9
CASSPRKGTPGVHTEAFF
TGTGCCAGCAGCCCACGAAAGGGGACCCCGGGGGTGCACACTGAAGCTTTCTTT
>TRBD2|many|TRBJ2-3|TRBV11-3
CASSLRTRGAGTDTQYF
TGTGCCAGCAGCCTCCGGACTAGAGGAGCGGGCACAGATACGCAGTATTTT
>TRBD2|few|TRBJ2-5|TRBV5-1
CASSHTAGDQETQYF
TGCGCCAGCAGCCACACCGCGGGAGACCAAGAGACCCAGTACTTC
>TRBD2|many|TRBJ2-1|TRBV2
CASRRLARQRNEQFF
TGTGCCAGCAGGAGACTAGCCAGACAAAGGAATGAGCAGTTCTTC
>TRBD1|NA|TRBJ2-2|TRBV29-1
CSVDAGGPGELFF
TGCAGCGTTGATGCAGGGGGCCCCGGGGAGCTGTTTTTT
>NA|NA|TRBJ2-1|TRBV5-1
CASSPSLTGRIYNEQFF
TGCGCCAGCAGCCCAAGCCTTACAGGGAGGATATACAATGAGCAGTTCTTC
>TRBD1|NA|TRBJ1-2|TRBV6-1
CASSEAYGTAYGYTF
TGTGCCAGCAGTGAAGCCTACGGGACAGCTTATGGCTACACCTTC